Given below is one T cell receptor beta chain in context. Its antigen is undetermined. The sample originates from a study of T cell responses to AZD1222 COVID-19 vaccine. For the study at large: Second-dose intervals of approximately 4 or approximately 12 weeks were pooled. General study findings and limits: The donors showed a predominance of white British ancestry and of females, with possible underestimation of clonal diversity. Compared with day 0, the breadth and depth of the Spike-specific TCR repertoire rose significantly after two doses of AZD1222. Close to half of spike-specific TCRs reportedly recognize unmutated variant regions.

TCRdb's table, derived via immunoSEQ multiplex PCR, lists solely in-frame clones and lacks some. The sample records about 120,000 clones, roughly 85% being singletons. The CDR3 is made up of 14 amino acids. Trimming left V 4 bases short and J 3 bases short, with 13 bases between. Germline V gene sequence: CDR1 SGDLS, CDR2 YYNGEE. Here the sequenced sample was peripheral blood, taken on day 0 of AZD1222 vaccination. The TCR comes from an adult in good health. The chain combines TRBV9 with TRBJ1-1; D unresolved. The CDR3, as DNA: TGTGCCAGCAGCCTCCAACGGTCCGACACTGAAGCTTTCTTT. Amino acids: CASSLQRSDTEAFF.